The clone carrying this TCR beta chain was detected only a few times. No antigen is known for it. Sort purity for all populations was recorded as exceeding 98%. This sample stems from a study of beta chain features in type 1 diabetes. Study results and limitations: Type 1 diabetes patients showed fewer insertions and more deletions at VDJ junctions. High TCR expression in some cells could lead to their over-representation in cDNA sequencing.

CDR1 is SEHNR and CDR2 is FQNEAQ in the germline V gene (reference sequence). Trimming removed 3 bases at V and 2 bases at J, with 15 bases between. CDR3 length: 16 amino acids. Sequenced material consisted of expressed TCRB transcripts (all of the isolated RNA was reverse transcribed). Sequencing used immunoSEQ multiplex PCR; TCRdb keeps in-frame clones, though not all of them. The sample holds about 230,000 clones; over 9.5% are singletons and the top ten take around 0.031%. V usage is TRBV7-9 and J usage is TRBJ2-3; possibly TRBD2 for D (6 bases). Material for sequencing was naive CD4+ T cells from blood. The TCR sequence derives from a woman aged 18-29 years in good health. The DNA for the CDR3 is TGTGCCAGCAGCTTCGGGGAGGTACTTTTCACAGATACGCAGTATTTT. The encoded protein is CASSFGEVLFTDTQYF.